This T cell receptor (beta chain) was observed in a study of blood T cell repertoires in COVID-19. About the study: Sites in the United States, Italy and Spain provided acute and convalescent COVID-19 samples.

In the source study's methods: The authors estimated nucleated cell counts from reference gene primer amplification. Profiled with immunoSEQ multiplex PCR; TCRdb holds only in-frame clones, not every one. That table furnishes V, J and clone size, whereas the DNA furnished D and trimming. The table records about 170,000 clones, 82% of them present only once. Germline V lookup: CDR1 MRHNA, CDR2 SNTAGT. This CDR3 spans 15 amino acids. V lost 1 base and J lost 2; bases outside the gene matches: 4. Sequencing used peripheral blood. The clonotype comes from a woman in her 70s with acute or convalescent COVID-19. This chain connects TRBV6-4 to TRBJ1-1, with 7 bases matching TRBD1. This CDR3 reads CASSDLGGGNTEAFF. The CDR3 DNA follows: TGTGCCAGCAGTGACTTAGGAGGGGGCAACACTGAAGCTTTCTTT.